The clone carrying this T cell receptor beta chain was counted only a few times. The V end lost 2 bases, the J end lost 2 bases, and 11 bases lay between the germline ends. Germline CDR1 and CDR2: DFQATT and SNEGSKA (reference sequence). This CDR3 is built from 14 residues. TCRdb reprocessed the RT-PCR reads via MiXCR and lists one record per CDR3 protein. The sample shows about 700,000 distinct CDR3 sequences, 14% of them seen only once. The sample taken for sequencing was memory CD4+ T cells from blood. The origin of this receptor is a female donor in good health, serving as a healthy control. The chain is built from TRBV20-1 and TRBJ2-3; D is undetermined. The CDR3 region is CSARHPYFTDTQYF. The CDR3 coding sequence is TGCAGTGCTAGACACCCCTACTTCACAGATACGCAGTATTTT.